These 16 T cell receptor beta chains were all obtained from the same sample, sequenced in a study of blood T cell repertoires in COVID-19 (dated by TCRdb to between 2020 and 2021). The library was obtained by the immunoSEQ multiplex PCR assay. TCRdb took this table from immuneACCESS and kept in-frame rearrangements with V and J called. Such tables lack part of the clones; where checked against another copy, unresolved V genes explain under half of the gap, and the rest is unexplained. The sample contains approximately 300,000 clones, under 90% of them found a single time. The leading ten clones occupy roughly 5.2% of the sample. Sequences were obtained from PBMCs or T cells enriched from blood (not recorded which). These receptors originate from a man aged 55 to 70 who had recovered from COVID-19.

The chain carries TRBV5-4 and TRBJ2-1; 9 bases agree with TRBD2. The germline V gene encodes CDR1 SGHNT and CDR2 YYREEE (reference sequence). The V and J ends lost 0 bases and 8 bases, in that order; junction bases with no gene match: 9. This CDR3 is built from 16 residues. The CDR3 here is CASSLEPSGIADEQFF. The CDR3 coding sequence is TGTGCCAGCAGCTTGGAGCCTAGCGGGATAGCCGATGAGCAGTTCTTC.

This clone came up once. CDR3 sequence: CASRTTGSQGTEAFF. The CDR3 nucleotides are TGTGCCAGCAGAACTACCGGGTCCCAGGGCACTGAAGCTTTCTTT. The chain has TRBV28 and TRBJ1-1; perhaps TRBD1 as D (5 bases). This CDR3 has 15 residues. V lost 6 bases and J 4 bases, leaving 18 bases between the germline ends. Germline V lookup: CDR1 MDHEN, CDR2 SYDVKM.

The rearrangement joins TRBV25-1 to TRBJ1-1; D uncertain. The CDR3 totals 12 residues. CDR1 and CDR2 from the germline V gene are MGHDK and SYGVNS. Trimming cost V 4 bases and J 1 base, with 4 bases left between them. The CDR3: CASSVRNTEAFF. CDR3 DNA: TGTGCCAGCAGTGTGAGGAACACTGAAGCTTTCTTT.

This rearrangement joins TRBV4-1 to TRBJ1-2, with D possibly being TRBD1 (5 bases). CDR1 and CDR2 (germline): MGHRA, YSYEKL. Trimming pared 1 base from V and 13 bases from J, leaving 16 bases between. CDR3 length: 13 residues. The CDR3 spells CASSQVLTGRRTF. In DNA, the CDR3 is TGCGCCAGCAGCCAAGTTTTAACAGGCCGCCGCACCTTC.

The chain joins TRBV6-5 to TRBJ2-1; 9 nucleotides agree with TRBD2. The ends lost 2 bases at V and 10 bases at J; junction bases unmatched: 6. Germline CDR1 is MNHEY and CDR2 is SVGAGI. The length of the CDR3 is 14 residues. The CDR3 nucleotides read TGTGCCAGCAGTTACCTACTAGCGGGCAGGGAGCAGTTCTTC. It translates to CASSYLLAGREQFF.

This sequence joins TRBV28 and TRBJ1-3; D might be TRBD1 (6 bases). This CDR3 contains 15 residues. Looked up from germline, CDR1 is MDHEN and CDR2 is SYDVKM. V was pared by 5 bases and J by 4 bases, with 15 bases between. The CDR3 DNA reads TGTGCCAGCAGTCAAGGACAGCTAAGGGGAAACACCATATATTTT. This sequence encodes CASSQGQLRGNTIYF.

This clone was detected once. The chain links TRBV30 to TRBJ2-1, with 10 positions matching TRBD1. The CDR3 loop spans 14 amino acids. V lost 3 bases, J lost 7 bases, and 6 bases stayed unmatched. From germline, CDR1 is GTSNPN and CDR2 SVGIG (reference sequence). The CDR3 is CAWRGGQGWNEQFF. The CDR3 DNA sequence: TGTGCCTGGAGGGGGGGACAGGGGTGGAATGAGCAGTTCTTC.

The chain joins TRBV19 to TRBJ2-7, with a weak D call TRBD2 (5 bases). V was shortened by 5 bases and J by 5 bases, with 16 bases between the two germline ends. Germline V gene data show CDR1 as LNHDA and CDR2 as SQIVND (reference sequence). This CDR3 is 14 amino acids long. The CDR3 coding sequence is TGTGCCAGTAGTCCTCCGCGGGCTATCGACGAGCAGTACTTC. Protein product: CASSPPRAIDEQYF.

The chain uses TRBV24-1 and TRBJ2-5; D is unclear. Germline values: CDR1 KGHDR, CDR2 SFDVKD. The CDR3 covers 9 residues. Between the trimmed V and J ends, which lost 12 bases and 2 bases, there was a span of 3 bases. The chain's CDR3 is CALQETQYF. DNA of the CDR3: TGTGCCCTACAAGAGACCCAGTACTTC.

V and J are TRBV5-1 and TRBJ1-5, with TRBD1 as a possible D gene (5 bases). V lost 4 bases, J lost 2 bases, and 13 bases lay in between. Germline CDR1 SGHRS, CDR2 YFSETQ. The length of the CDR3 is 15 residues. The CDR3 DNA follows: TGCGCCAGCAGCAGAGAGGGAGGGGGCAATCAGCCCCAGCATTTT. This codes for CASSREGGGNQPQHF. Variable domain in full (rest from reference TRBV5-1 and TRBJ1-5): KAGVTQTPRYLIKTRGQQVTLSCSPISGHRSVSWYQQTPGQGLQFLFEYFSETQRNKGNFPGRFSGRQFSNSRSEMNVSTLELGDSALYLCASSREGGGNQPQHFGDGTRLSIL.

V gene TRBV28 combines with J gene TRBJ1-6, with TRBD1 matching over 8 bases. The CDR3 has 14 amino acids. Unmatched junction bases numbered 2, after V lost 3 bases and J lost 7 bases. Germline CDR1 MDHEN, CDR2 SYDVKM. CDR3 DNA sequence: TGTGCCAGCAGTTTCGGGACAGGAAATTCACCCCTCCACTTT. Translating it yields CASSFGTGNSPLHF.

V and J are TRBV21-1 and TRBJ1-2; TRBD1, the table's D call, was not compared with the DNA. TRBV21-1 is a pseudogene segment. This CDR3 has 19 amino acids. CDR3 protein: CASSKFRIQGDSSNYGYTF. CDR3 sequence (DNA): TGTGCCAGCAGCAAATTTCGGATACAGGGGGACAGTTCTAACTATGGCTACACCTTC.

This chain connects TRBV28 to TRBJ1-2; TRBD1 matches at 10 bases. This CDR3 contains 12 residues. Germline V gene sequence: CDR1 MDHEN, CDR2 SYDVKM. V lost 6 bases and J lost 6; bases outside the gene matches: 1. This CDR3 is CASRGTGDGYTF. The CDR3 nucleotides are TGTGCCAGCAGGGGGACAGGGGATGGCTACACCTTC.

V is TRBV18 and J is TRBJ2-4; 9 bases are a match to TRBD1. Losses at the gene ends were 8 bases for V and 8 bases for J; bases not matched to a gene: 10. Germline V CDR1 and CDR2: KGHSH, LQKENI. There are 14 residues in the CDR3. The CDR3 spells CASIPTGGADIQYF. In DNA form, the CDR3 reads TGTGCCAGCATTCCTACAGGGGGCGCGGACATTCAGTACTTC.

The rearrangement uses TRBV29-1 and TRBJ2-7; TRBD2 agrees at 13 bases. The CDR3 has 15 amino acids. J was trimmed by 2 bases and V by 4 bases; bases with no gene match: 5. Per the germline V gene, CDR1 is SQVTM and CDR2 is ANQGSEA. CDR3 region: CSVGLAGGRAYEQYF. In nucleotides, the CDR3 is TGCAGCGTTGGACTAGCGGGAGGCAGGGCCTACGAGCAGTACTTC.

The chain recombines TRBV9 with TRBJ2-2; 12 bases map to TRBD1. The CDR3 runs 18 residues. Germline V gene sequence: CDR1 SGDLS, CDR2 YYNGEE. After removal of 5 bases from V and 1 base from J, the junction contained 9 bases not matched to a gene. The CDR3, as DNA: TGTGCCAGCAGACCGGGACAGGGGGCGATCCTGAACACCGGGGAGCTGTTTTTT. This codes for CASRPGQGAILNTGELFF.